Each of the 27 T cell receptor beta chains below was sequenced from the same sample in a study of cytomegalovirus exposure and HLA in healthy donors. The study ran its PCR with 60 Vbeta and 13 Jbeta primers. The data were produced by immunoSEQ multiplex PCR, yet TCRdb's version contains in-frame clones alone and is incomplete. The sample lists 90,000 to 130,000 clones; about 80% were seen once. The sample comprised PBMCs. The source of these receptors is a woman under 30 in good health and CMV-seropositive.

This clone was detected only a few times. The gene calls are TRBV29-1 and TRBJ2-2, with TRBD1 matching 8 bases. The trim removed 3 bases at V and 8 bases at J, leaving 2 bases unmatched. The CDR3 has 12 amino acids. Germline values: CDR1 SQVTM, CDR2 ANQGSEA. The CDR3 region is CSVDRGPGELFF. CDR3 sequence (DNA): TGCAGCGTTGACAGGGGGCCGGGGGAGCTGTTTTTT.

The chain couples TRBV4-1 to TRBJ2-7; 7 nucleotides align to TRBD2. CDR1 and CDR2 (germline): MGHRA, YSYEKL. V dropped 4 bases and J dropped 4; count of bases not matched to a gene: 10. The CDR3 contains 15 residues. CDR3 nucleotide sequence: TGCGCCAGCAGCCCCATTGCGGGAGTGTCTTACGAGCAGTACTTC. Translating gives CASSPIAGVSYEQYF.

This clone appeared a few times. The chain recombines TRBV13 with TRBJ2-7; 7 nucleotides line up with TRBD1. The junction had 13 bases not matched to a gene; V was cut back by 6 bases and J by 5 bases. This CDR3 region has 15 residues. Germline-derived CDR1 and CDR2 are PRHDT and FYEKMQ (reference sequence). The CDR3 is CASRATGAPAHEQYF. The CDR3 coding sequence is TGTGCCAGCAGGGCTACAGGGGCCCCGGCCCACGAGCAGTACTTC.

The chain links TRBV6-7 to TRBJ1-1; the D gene is possibly TRBD1 (5 bases). TRBV6-7 is placed among ORFs of uncertain function. Trimming took off 2 bases at V and 6 bases at J, with 19 bases between the two ends. CDR3 length: 16 amino acids. The CDR3 nucleotides are TGTGCCAGCAGTTACGAGGCTCAGGGAATGGACCCTGAAGCTTTCTTT. Its protein is CASSYEAQGMDPEAFF.

This chain connects TRBV5-1 to TRBJ2-5, with TRBD2 matching 7 bases. J was trimmed by 5 bases and V by 4 bases; bases with no gene match: 17. In germline, CDR1 is SGHRS, CDR2 YFSETQ. This CDR3 has 17 amino acids. The CDR3 region is CASSPAGGSPRGETQYF. The CDR3 region has the DNA TGCGCCAGCAGCCCGGCGGGCGGGAGCCCTAGAGGCGAGACCCAGTACTTC.

The chain links TRBV28 to TRBJ1-1; 8 bases fit TRBD1. V trimming: 7 bases; J trimming: 4 bases; junction bases outside the gene matches: 14. This CDR3 spans 16 amino acids. Germline values: CDR1 MDHEN, CDR2 SYDVKM. The DNA of the CDR3 is TGTGCCAGCAAATCTCCGGCGGGACAGGTTTCCACTGAAGCTTTCTTT. It codes for CASKSPAGQVSTEAFF.

This clone appeared a few times. J is TRBJ2-1 and V is TRBV2; 9 bases line up with TRBD2. This CDR3 region has 14 residues. Germline V gene sequence: CDR1 SNHLY, CDR2 FYNNEI. With 6 bases clipped from V and 12 bases from J, the junction kept 12 bases outside the gene matches. In DNA, the CDR3 is TGTGCCAGCAGGGGGGCGGGAGGGCCACTCCGGCAGTTCTTC. Translation gives CASRGAGGPLRQFF.

This chain uses TRBV19 with TRBJ1-1; D not resolved. Trimming pared 3 bases from V and 0 bases from J, leaving 8 bases between. Per germline, CDR1 LNHDA and CDR2 SQIVND (reference sequence). The CDR3 is 14 residues long. In DNA form, the CDR3 reads TGTGCCAGTAGTATTCCCCGGTTGAACACTGAAGCTTTCTTT. Its translation: CASSIPRLNTEAFF.

The CDR3 protein is CASSSRDWDEQYF. The CDR3 DNA sequence: TGCGCCAGCAGTAGTCGGGACTGGGACGAGCAGTACTTC. The chain links TRBV10-1 to TRBJ2-7, with a tentative D call TRBD2 (6 bases). Germline V gives CDR1 WNHNN, CDR2 SYGVQD (reference sequence). V lost 5 bases and J lost 5, with 13 bases in between. This CDR3 has 13 amino acids.

The rearrangement links TRBV28 to TRBJ1-2; no clear D. The germline V gene has CDR1 MDHEN and CDR2 SYDVKM. The CDR3 extends over 14 amino acids. Between the trimmed V and J ends, which lost 3 bases and 1 base, there was a span of 9 bases. The CDR3 reads CASSLRALNYGYTF. DNA for the CDR3: TGTGCCAGCAGTTTGCGAGCCCTTAACTATGGCTACACCTTC.

CDR3 loop: CASSLRAGQGIYGYTF. The CDR3, as DNA: TGTGCCAGCAGTTTACGGGCGGGACAGGGAATCTATGGCTACACCTTC. The chain combines TRBV27 with TRBJ1-2, with TRBD1 matching over 9 bases. J lost 4 bases, V lost 2 bases, and 8 bases had no gene match. The CDR3 length is 16 residues. Germline CDR1 MNHEY, CDR2 SMNVEV (reference sequence).

J is TRBJ1-1 and V is TRBV13; D gene unclear. This CDR3 spans 13 amino acids. Germline V lookup: CDR1 PRHDT, CDR2 FYEKMQ (reference sequence). V was clipped by 2 bases and J by 8 bases, with 12 bases between them. CDR3 protein: CASSLSIAGEAFF. The CDR3 DNA follows: TGTGCCAGCAGCTTATCGATAGCCGGGGAAGCTTTCTTT.

The chain has TRBV18 and TRBJ2-7; 8 bases agree with TRBD1. Germline V gives CDR1 KGHSH, CDR2 LQKENI. The junction had 7 bases not matched to a gene; V was cut back by 6 bases and J by 3 bases. The CDR3 covers 14 residues. The CDR3 sequence is CASSTGGTLYEQYF. DNA for the CDR3: TGTGCCAGCTCCACAGGGGGGACCCTCTACGAGCAGTACTTC.

J is TRBJ2-7 and V is TRBV2, with 8 nucleotides matching TRBD1. The CDR3 has 14 residues. Germline V gene lookup returns CDR1 SNHLY and CDR2 FYNNEI. The V segment lost 3 bases and the J segment 5 bases; nucleotides outside the gene matches: 6. Here the CDR3 DNA reads TGTGCCAGCAGTGACGGCCAGGGGGCCAACGAGCAGTACTTC. Protein sequence: CASSDGQGANEQYF.

This clone was seen only a few times. The chain has TRBV11-2 and TRBJ2-2; the D is unclear. In germline, CDR1 is SGHAT, CDR2 FQNNGV. The V end lost 1 base, the J end lost 1 base, and 4 bases lay between the germline ends. The CDR3 totals 14 residues. The CDR3 loop reads CASSLARNTGELFF. The CDR3 region has the DNA TGTGCCAGCAGCTTAGCTAGGAACACCGGGGAGCTGTTTTTT.

The chain has TRBV5-1 and TRBJ2-3; tentative D call: TRBD2 (5 bases). The ends were cut back, 4 bases at V and 3 bases at J, with 27 bases in the middle. CDR1 is SGHRS, CDR2 YFSETQ, per germline. The CDR3 has 19 amino acids. DNA for the CDR3: TGCGCCAGCAGCAACAACCCCCTGGGCAGCGGCGCGCCGACAGATACGCAGTATTTT. It specifies CASSNNPLGSGAPTDTQYF.

The chain is built from TRBV6-1 and TRBJ1-2, with D maybe TRBD1 (6 bases). Trimming removed 0 bases at V and 5 bases at J, with 16 bases between. Germline CDR1 MNHNS, CDR2 SASEGT. The CDR3 is 16 amino acids. The CDR3 reads CASSEAQGRSGYGYTF. The CDR3 DNA reads as TGTGCCAGCAGTGAAGCCCAGGGGCGATCGGGGTATGGCTACACCTTC.

The chain links TRBV6-5 to TRBJ2-3, with 11 bases fitting TRBD2. Losses at the gene ends were 4 bases for V and 5 bases for J; bases not matched to a gene: 8. CDR1 and CDR2 (germline): MNHEY, SVGAGI. The CDR3 has 16 residues. The CDR3 DNA sequence: TGTGCCAGCAGTTTTTTAGCGGGAGGGCCGAGAGATACGCAGTATTTT. This encodes CASSFLAGGPRDTQYF.

This clone was seen only a few times. The V gene is TRBV9, the J gene TRBJ2-2; D may be TRBD1 (6 bases). Trimming took off 2 bases at V and 1 base at J, with 12 bases between the two ends. Germline assignment: CDR1 SGDLS and CDR2 YYNGEE. This CDR3 is built from 16 residues. CDR3 DNA sequence: TGTGCCAGCAGCGTTTACGCGACAGGGAACACCGGGGAGCTGTTTTTT. Translation: CASSVYATGNTGELFF.

The rearrangement uses TRBV7-2 and TRBJ2-5; D might be TRBD2 (5 bases). Trimming left V 6 bases short and J 2 bases short, with 19 bases between. The CDR3 is made up of 16 amino acids. CDR1 is SGHTA, CDR2 FQGNSA, per germline. CDR3: CASSQLPGFRQETQYF. DNA of the CDR3: TGTGCCAGCAGTCAATTGCCGGGATTTCGGCAAGAGACCCAGTACTTC.

V and J are TRBV4-1 and TRBJ2-7, with 10 bases that match TRBD2. Trimming at V came to 8 bases and at J to 7 bases, leaving 14 bases not matched to a gene. Per the germline V gene, CDR1 is MGHRA and CDR2 is YSYEKL. The CDR3 is made up of 15 amino acids. The CDR3 sequence is CASGSPGLARSEQYF. CDR3 nucleotides: TGCGCCAGCGGTTCTCCGGGACTAGCGCGATCGGAGCAGTACTTC.

This sequence joins TRBV5-8 and TRBJ2-1; D may be TRBD2 (5 bases). The germline V and J ends were trimmed by 3 bases and 0 bases, with 10 bases remaining between them. The CDR3 sequence is 15 residues long. Germline V CDR1 and CDR2: SGHTS, YDEGEE. Here the CDR3 reads CASSSRTGSYNEQFF. The CDR3 region has the DNA TGTGCCAGCAGCTCTAGGACTGGCTCCTACAATGAGCAGTTCTTC.

In its sample, this clone was seen once. V and J are TRBV2 and TRBJ2-5; a weak D match, TRBD1 (5 bases). The J call may be faulty, since TRBJ2-7 better matches the DNA end. CDR1 and CDR2 (germline): SNHLY, FYNNEI. The CDR3 spans 13 residues. The CDR3 nucleotides read TGTGCCAGCAGTGCCAGGGATTCCTACGAGCAGTACTTC. As protein: CASSARDSYEQYF.

J is TRBJ2-5 and V is TRBV4-1; D unresolved. The germline V and J ends were trimmed by 0 bases and 2 bases, with 10 bases remaining between them. This CDR3 contains 15 residues. Germline CDR1 reads MGHRA; CDR2 reads YSYEKL. Here the CDR3 reads CASSQEITRQETQYF. The CDR3 DNA follows: TGCGCCAGCAGCCAAGAGATTACGAGACAAGAGACCCAGTACTTC.

This clone was seen a single time. This rearrangement joins TRBV7-9 to TRBJ1-2; D is unresolved. V shed 5 bases and J shed 6 bases, with 10 bases lying between them. Germline values: CDR1 SEHNR, CDR2 FQNEAQ (reference sequence). CDR3 length equals 12 residues. This chain's CDR3 is CASSLIGDGYTF. The DNA for the CDR3 is TGTGCCAGCAGCCTTATCGGAGATGGCTACACCTTC.

This chain links TRBV10-3 with TRBJ2-7, with 7 bases identical to TRBD1. CDR3 length: 14 residues. V was pared by 5 bases and J by 4 bases, with 8 bases of the junction left unmatched. Germline-derived CDR1 and CDR2 are ENHRY and SYGVKD. The DNA of the CDR3 is TGTGCCATCAGTTACGGGACAGACTATTACGAGCAGTACTTC. Translated: CAISYGTDYYEQYF.

The chain links TRBV7-9 to TRBJ2-7, with 12 bases lining up with TRBD2. This CDR3 is built from 16 residues. CDR1 is SEHNR, CDR2 FQNEAQ, per germline (reference sequence). V gave up 5 bases and J gave up 4 bases; unmatched junction bases: 9. CDR3 coding DNA: TGTGCCAGCAGCACGGGGACTAGCGGGTCCGTATACGAGCAGTACTTC. Amino acids: CASSTGTSGSVYEQYF.